This T cell receptor (beta chain) was sequenced in a study of T cells in Graves' hyperthyroidism and ophthalmopathy. For the study at large: At initial diagnosis, before any treatment had begun, peripheral blood was obtained. Study results and caveats: Among thyroid clonotypes expanded above 0.001, most also appeared in blood.

This clonotype was seen at least ten times. Antigen: not known. The study enrolled patients aged 18 to 65 with newly diagnosed hyperthyroidism of under 2 months' duration. TCR beta CDR3 regions were amplified from RNA transcripts. First-round RT-PCR with HTBI primers amplified the TCR CDR3 region. MiXCR was run by TCRdb on the multiplex PCR reads, yielding one entry per CDR3 protein. The sample records about 210,000 distinct CDR3 sequences, 17% being singletons. This CDR3 has 15 residues. The germline V gene has CDR1 KGHSH and CDR2 LQKENI. Trimming cost V 3 bases and J 5 bases; bases outside gene matches: 2.

Input material: blood. This receptor was obtained from a man aged 50 or older with Graves' hyperthyroidism. The rearrangement uses TRBV18 and TRBJ1-5; 12 nucleotides line up with TRBD1. Written as DNA, the CDR3 is TGTGCCAGCTCACCGGGACAGGGGGCCGATCAGCCCCAGCATTTT. Encoded protein: CASSPGQGADQPQHF.